This T cell receptor (beta chain) was found in a study of response to subunit inactivated influenza vaccine. The CDR3 extends over 13 amino acids. Germline-derived CDR1 and CDR2 are MDHEN and SYDVKM. Deletions cut 6 bases from V and 0 bases from J, with 9 bases between. TCRdb independently ran MiXCR on the RT-PCR reads; one entry per CDR3 protein. Among approximately 700,000 distinct CDR3 sequences listed, 15% to 18% were seen once. This rearrangement joins TRBV28 to TRBJ2-7; D gene uncertain. This receptor was obtained from a man aged 50 or older who received an inactivated influenza vaccine. Sample: PBMCs from blood, taken 11 to 12 days after vaccination. CDR3 DNA: TGTGCCAGCAGGGGATGGAGCTCCTACGAGCAGTACTTC. It codes for CASRGWSSYEQYF.